This TCR beta chain appears in the sequencing data of a study of blood T cell repertoires in COVID-19. In the study overall: The United States, Italy and Spain were the sources of the acute and convalescent COVID-19 samples. T cells, B-cell-depleted T cells, or PBMCs supplied cDNA or gDNA.

The germline V gene has CDR1 LNHDA and CDR2 SQIVND (reference sequence). This CDR3 has 16 residues. Between the trimmed V and J ends, which lost 10 bases and 0 bases, there was a span of 19 bases. The method was immunoSEQ multiplex PCR; TCRdb's version includes in-frame clones alone and lacks a portion of them. The sample has about 300,000 clones; approximately 88% are singletons. This clone showed up just a few times. The sequenced material came from peripheral blood. The clonotype comes from a man younger than 35 who had recovered from COVID-19. The chain has TRBV19 and TRBJ1-5; D possibly corresponds to TRBD1 (5 bases). The CDR3 DNA follows: TGTGCCACCTCCCTAAGGGGACTCAATAGCAATCAGCCCCAGCATTTT. Its protein is CATSLRGLNSNQPQHF.